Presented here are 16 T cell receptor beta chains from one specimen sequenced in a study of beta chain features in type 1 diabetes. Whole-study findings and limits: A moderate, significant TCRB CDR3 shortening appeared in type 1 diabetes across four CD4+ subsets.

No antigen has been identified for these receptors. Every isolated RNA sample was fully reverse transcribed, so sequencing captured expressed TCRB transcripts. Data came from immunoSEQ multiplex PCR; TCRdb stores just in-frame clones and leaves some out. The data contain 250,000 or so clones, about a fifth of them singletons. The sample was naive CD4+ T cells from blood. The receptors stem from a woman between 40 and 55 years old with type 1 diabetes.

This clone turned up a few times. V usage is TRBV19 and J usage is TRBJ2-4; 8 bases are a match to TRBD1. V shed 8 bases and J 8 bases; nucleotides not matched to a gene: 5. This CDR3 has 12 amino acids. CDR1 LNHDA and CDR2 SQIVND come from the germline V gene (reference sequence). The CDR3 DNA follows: TGTGCCAGTCAGGGGGCCTCGGACATTCAGTACTTC. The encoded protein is CASQGASDIQYF.

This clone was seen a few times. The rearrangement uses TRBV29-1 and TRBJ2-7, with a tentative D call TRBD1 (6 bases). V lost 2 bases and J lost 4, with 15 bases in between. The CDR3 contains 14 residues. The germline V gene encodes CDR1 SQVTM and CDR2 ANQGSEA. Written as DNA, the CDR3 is TGCAGCGTTGAAATTGGGGGCCGCAGTTACGAGCAGTACTTC. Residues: CSVEIGGRSYEQYF.

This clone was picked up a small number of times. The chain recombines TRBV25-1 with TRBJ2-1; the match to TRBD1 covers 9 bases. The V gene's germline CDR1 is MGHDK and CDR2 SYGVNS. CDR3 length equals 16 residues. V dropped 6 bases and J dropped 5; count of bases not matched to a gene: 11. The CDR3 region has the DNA TGTGCCAGCAGGGGAGGGACGGGACAGGGCGACAATGAGCAGTTCTTC. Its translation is CASRGGTGQGDNEQFF.

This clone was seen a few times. CDR3 in amino acids: CARAGDRGPDTQYF. Written as DNA, the CDR3 is TGTGCCCGCGCAGGGGACAGGGGGCCAGATACGCAGTATTTT. V is TRBV30 and J is TRBJ2-3; 12 bases align to TRBD1. The trim removed 8 bases at V and 4 bases at J, leaving 7 bases unmatched. The CDR3 consists of 14 residues. Germline values: CDR1 GTSNPN, CDR2 SVGIG (reference sequence).

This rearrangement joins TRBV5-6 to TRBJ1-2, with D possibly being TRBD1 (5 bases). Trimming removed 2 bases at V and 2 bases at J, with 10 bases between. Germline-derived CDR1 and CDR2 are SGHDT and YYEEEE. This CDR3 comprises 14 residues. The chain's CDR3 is CASSFAGTNYGYTF. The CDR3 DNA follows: TGTGCCAGCAGCTTTGCGGGGACCAACTATGGCTACACCTTC.

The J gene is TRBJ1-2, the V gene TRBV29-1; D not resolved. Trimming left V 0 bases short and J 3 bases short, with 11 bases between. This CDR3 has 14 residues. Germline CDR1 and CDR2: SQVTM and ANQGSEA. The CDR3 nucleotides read TGCAGCGTTGAAGACACCTCTCGGGACTATGGCTACACCTTC. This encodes CSVEDTSRDYGYTF.

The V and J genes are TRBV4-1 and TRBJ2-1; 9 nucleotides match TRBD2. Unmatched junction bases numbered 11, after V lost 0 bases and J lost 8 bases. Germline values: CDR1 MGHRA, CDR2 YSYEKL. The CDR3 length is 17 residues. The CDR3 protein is CASSQDPGLARVHEQFF. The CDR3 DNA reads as TGCGCCAGCAGCCAAGATCCGGGACTAGCAAGGGTCCATGAGCAGTTCTTC.

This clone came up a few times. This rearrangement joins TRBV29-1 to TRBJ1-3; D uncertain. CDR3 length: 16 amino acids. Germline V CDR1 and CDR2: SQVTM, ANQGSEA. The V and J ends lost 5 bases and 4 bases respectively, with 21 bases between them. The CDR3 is CSVLPMAEGGGNTIYF. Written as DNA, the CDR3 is TGCAGCGTTCTCCCCATGGCGGAGGGAGGGGGAAACACCATATATTTT.

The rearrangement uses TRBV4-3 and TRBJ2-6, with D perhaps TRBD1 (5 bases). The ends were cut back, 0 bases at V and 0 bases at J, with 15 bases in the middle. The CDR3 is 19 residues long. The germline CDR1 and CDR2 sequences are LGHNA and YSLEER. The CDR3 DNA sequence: TGCGCCAGCAGCCAAGAAACAGGTCAAACAGGCTCTGGGGCCAACGTCCTGACTTTC. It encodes CASSQETGQTGSGANVLTF.

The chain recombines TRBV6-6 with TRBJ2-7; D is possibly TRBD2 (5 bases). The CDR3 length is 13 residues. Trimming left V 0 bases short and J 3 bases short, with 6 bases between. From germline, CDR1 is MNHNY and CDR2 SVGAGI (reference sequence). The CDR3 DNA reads TGTGCCAGCAGTTACTCTAGCGACTACGAGCAGTACTTC. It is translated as CASSYSSDYEQYF.

The CDR3 region has the DNA TGCAGCGTTGAAGAGGGACTAGCGGGGGGTAGCACAGATACGCAGTATTTT. The encoded protein is CSVEEGLAGGSTDTQYF. The rearrangement joins TRBV29-1 to TRBJ2-3; TRBD2 aligns across 15 bases. The CDR3 is 17 residues long. Trimming removed 0 bases from V and 0 bases from J; junction bases left unmatched: 1. CDR1 SQVTM and CDR2 ANQGSEA come from the germline V gene.

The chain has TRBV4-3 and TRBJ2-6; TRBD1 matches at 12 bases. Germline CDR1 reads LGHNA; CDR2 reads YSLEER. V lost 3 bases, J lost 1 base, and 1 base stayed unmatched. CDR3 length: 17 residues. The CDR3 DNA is TGCGCCAGCAGCCAGGGACAGGGGGCGTCTGGGGCCAACGTCCTGACTTTC. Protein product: CASSQGQGASGANVLTF.

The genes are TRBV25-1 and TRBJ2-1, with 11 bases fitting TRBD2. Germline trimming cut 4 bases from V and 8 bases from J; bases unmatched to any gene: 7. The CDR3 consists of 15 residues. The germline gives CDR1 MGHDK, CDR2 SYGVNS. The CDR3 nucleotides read TGTGCCAGCAGTGGGAGTATAGCGGGGGGGGATGAGCAGTTCTTC. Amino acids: CASSGSIAGGDEQFF.

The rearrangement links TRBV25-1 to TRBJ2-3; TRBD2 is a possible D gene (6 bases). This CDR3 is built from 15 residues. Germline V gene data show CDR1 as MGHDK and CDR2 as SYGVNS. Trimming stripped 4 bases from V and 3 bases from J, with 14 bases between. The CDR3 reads CASSAPGVGTDTQYF. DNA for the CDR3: TGTGCCAGCAGTGCCCCGGGGGTGGGGACAGATACGCAGTATTTT.

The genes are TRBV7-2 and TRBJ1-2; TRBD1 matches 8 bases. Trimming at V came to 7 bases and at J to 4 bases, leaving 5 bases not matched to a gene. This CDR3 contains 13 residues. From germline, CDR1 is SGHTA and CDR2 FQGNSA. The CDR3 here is CASMAGGLYGYTF. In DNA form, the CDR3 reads TGTGCCAGCATGGCAGGGGGCCTCTATGGCTACACCTTC. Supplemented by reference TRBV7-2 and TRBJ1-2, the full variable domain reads GAGVSQSPSNKVTEKGKDVELRCDPISGHTALYWYRQSLGQGLEFLIYFQGNSAPDKSGLPSDRFSAERTGGSVSTLTIQRTQQEDSAVYLCASMAGGLYGYTFGSGTRLTVV.

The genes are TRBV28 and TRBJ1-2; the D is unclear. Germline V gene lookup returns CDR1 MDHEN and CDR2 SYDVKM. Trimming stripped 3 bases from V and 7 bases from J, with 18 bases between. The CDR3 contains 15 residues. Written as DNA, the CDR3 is TGTGCCAGCAGTTTGACCCTGAGTGGCTCGGGTGGCTACACCTTC. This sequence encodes CASSLTLSGSGGYTF.